This T cell receptor beta chain was identified during a study of shared clonotypes between healthy human individuals. Generated by immunoSEQ multiplex PCR, the TCRdb table keeps only in-frame clones and is missing some. The table includes some 2,500,000 clones, over 85% detected once. Looked up from germline, CDR1 is LNHDA and CDR2 is SQIVND (reference sequence). CDR3 length equals 15 residues. V lost 5 bases and J 10 bases, leaving 21 bases between the germline ends. This TCR was sampled from a man younger than 35 in good health. Some clones in this sample may be carry-over from other donors' samples. The gene calls are TRBV19 and TRBJ1-5; the D gene is possibly TRBD1 (5 bases). Sequencing was carried out using naive CD4+ T cells from PBMCs. Subset reported: CD45RA+ positively selected. DNA of the CDR3: TGTGCCAGTAGTCCAGTTCGAAATCCAGGGAGTCCCCAGCATTTT. Its translation is CASSPVRNPGSPQHF.